The next 32 T cell receptor beta chains were all read from a single sample in a study of identical twins. Via MiXCR, TCRdb re-called the 5' RACE reads, giving one row per CDR3 protein. The sample shows more than 400,000 distinct CDR3 sequences, roughly 15% of them seen only once. These records were also assigned to another study, of yellow fever vaccine responses in identical twins.

Sequencing was carried out using CD4+ T cells sorted from blood. The receptors here all came from a woman aged 18-29 years in good health.

The rearrangement uses TRBV20-1 and TRBJ1-1; possibly TRBD1 for D (5 bases). The germline CDR1 and CDR2 sequences are DFQATT and SNEGSKA (reference sequence). This CDR3 has 13 amino acids. V lost 6 bases and J lost 4, with 15 bases in between. CDR3 in amino acids: CSAHRSGGTEAFF. CDR3 DNA: TGCAGTGCACACAGGAGTGGGGGCACTGAAGCTTTCTTT.

This clonotype was observed a handful of times. V is TRBV5-1 and J is TRBJ2-1, with D possibly matching TRBD2 (6 bases). V shed 4 bases and J shed 5 bases, with 16 bases lying between them. The CDR3 length is 15 residues. CDR1 SGHRS and CDR2 YFSETQ come from the germline V gene. The CDR3 protein is CASSATGRRNNEQFF. In nucleotides, the CDR3 is TGCGCCAGCAGCGCTACCGGGAGACGAAACAATGAGCAGTTCTTC.

This chain connects TRBV6-5 to TRBJ2-2; the D gene could be TRBD1 or TRBD2 (6 bases each). This CDR3 has 14 residues. Germline CDR1 is MNHEY and CDR2 is SVGAGI. V lost 4 bases and J lost 11, with 17 bases in between. CDR3 residues: CASSLQGGPGELFF. The CDR3 coding sequence is TGTGCCAGCAGTTTACAGGGAGGTCCGGGAGAGCTGTTTTTT.

This clonotype came up a few times. This chain connects TRBV10-2 to TRBJ2-5, with 9 bases identical to TRBD2. Looked up from germline, CDR1 is WSHSY and CDR2 is SAAADI. The V and J ends lost 2 bases and 5 bases, in that order; junction bases with no gene match: 3. The length of the CDR3 is 14 residues. The CDR3 bases are TGCGCCAGCAGTGAGCAGCGGGGGGTGGAGACCCAGTACTTC. Protein product: CASSEQRGVETQYF.

In DNA, the CDR3 is TGTGCCAGCAAAGGGACAGGTTGGGAAAAACTGTTTTTT. Translated, it gives CASKGTGWEKLFF. The chain carries TRBV6-6 and TRBJ1-4; 8 bases agree with TRBD1. This CDR3 comprises 13 residues. Germline V gene data show CDR1 as MNHNY and CDR2 as SVGAGI (reference sequence). Trimming cost V 7 bases and J 8 bases; bases outside gene matches: 6.

This clonotype was seen a few times. This chain connects TRBV7-3 to TRBJ2-2, with 9 bases aligning to TRBD1. The CDR3 totals 16 residues. Germline lookup yields CDR1 SGHTA and CDR2 FQGTGA. V dropped 2 bases and J dropped 4; count of bases not matched to a gene: 5. The CDR3 bases are TGTGCCAGCAGCTTAGGGACAGGGTACCCCACCGGGGAGCTGTTTTTT. Its translation: CASSLGTGYPTGELFF.

The chain links TRBV4-1 to TRBJ2-1; D possibly corresponds to TRBD1 (6 bases). V was trimmed by 4 bases and J by 6 bases, leaving 13 bases between them. The germline V gene encodes CDR1 MGHRA and CDR2 YSYEKL. The CDR3 sequence is 14 residues long. The CDR3 here is CASSLPGQRNEQFF. As DNA, the CDR3 is TGCGCCAGCAGCCTACCCGGACAGCGCAATGAGCAGTTCTTC.

This clonotype was seen many times. The chain carries TRBV3-1 and TRBJ2-2; unclear D gene. Trimming stripped 1 base from V and 4 bases from J, with 10 bases between. This CDR3 has 15 amino acids. CDR1 LGHDT and CDR2 YNNKEL come from the germline V gene (reference sequence). The CDR3 protein is CASSQVGTSTGELFF. As DNA, the CDR3 is TGTGCCAGCAGCCAAGTTGGCACCAGCACCGGGGAGCTGTTTTTT.

Only a few counts were recorded for this clonotype. The gene calls are TRBV12-3 or TRBV12-4 and TRBJ2-7; TRBD1 or TRBD2 may be the D gene (5 bases each). Trimming stripped 6 bases from V and 3 bases from J, with 9 bases between. CDR3 size: 12 residues. This CDR3 reads CASSRDHYEQYF. The CDR3 DNA reads TGTGCCAGCAGCCGGGACCACTACGAGCAGTACTTC.

This clonotype turned up a few times. The chain couples TRBV29-1 to TRBJ1-1; the match to TRBD1 covers 7 bases. Germline CDR1 and CDR2: SQVTM and ANQGSEA. Unmatched junction bases numbered 7, after V lost 7 bases and J lost 5 bases. CDR3 length: 12 residues. The CDR3 reads CSGDSYGTEAFF. In nucleotides, the CDR3 is TGCAGCGGGGACAGTTATGGGACTGAAGCTTTCTTT.

This clonotype turned up a few times. The chain combines TRBV11-3 with TRBJ2-1; TRBD1 matches at 7 bases. Losses at the gene ends were 5 bases for V and 5 bases for J; bases not matched to a gene: 9. Germline CDR1 reads SGHNT; CDR2 reads YENEEA. The CDR3 has 15 residues. The CDR3 sequence is CASSPRAGGNNEQFF. CDR3 nucleotide sequence: TGTGCCAGCAGCCCGCGGGCAGGGGGTAACAATGAGCAGTTCTTC. The variable domain in full, with the rest retrieved from reference TRBV11-3 and TRBJ2-1, is EAGVVQSPRYKIIEKKQPVAFWCNPISGHNTLYWYLQNLGQGPELLIRYENEEAVDDSQLPKDRFSAERLKGVDSTLKIQPAELGDSAVYLCASSPRAGGNNEQFFGPGTRLTVL.

This clonotype has only a few counts. This chain connects TRBV29-1 to TRBJ2-2; 7 nucleotides align to TRBD1. CDR3 length equals 14 residues. V dropped 4 bases and J dropped 7; count of bases not matched to a gene: 9. Germline V gives CDR1 SQVTM, CDR2 ANQGSEA. The CDR3 DNA sequence: TGCAGCGTTGCGAGGGGGCCGGCGGGCGGGGAGCTGTTTTTT. It translates to CSVARGPAGGELFF.

J is TRBJ1-2 and V is TRBV20-1, with a weak D call TRBD1 (5 bases). This CDR3 comprises 13 residues. Per germline, CDR1 DFQATT and CDR2 SNEGSKA (reference sequence). V was clipped by 5 bases and J by 0 bases, with 10 bases between them. The CDR3, as DNA: TGCAGTGCTGGTGGGACTACTAACTATGGCTACACCTTC. It encodes CSAGGTTNYGYTF.

This clonotype was detected a few times. V gene TRBV6-4 combines with J gene TRBJ2-2, with D hard to call. Per germline, CDR1 MRHNA and CDR2 SNTAGT. Trimming took 7 bases from V and 1 from J, leaving 13 bases between them. The CDR3 consists of 15 residues. CDR3 bases: TGTGCCAGCACCACTCCTACCGAGAACACCGGGGAGCTGTTTTTT. Translation gives CASTTPTENTGELFF.

This clonotype has ten or more counts. The gene calls are TRBV11-2 and TRBJ1-1, with D possibly being TRBD1 (6 bases). V lost 1 base, J lost 11 bases, and 11 bases lay in between. Per the germline V gene, CDR1 is SGHAT and CDR2 is FQNNGV. The CDR3 extends over 12 amino acids. The CDR3 DNA is TGTGCCAGCAGCTTAGTTGGGGGCGAGGCTTTCTTT. Translation gives CASSLVGGEAFF.

This chain connects TRBV11-2 to TRBJ2-3, with 10 bases lining up with TRBD2. Losses at the gene ends were 5 bases for V and 0 bases for J; bases not matched to a gene: 5. CDR1 SGHAT and CDR2 FQNNGV come from the germline V gene. The CDR3 contains 16 residues. The CDR3 DNA sequence: TGTGCCAGCAGCGAAACTAGCGGGGTGAGCACAGATACGCAGTATTTT. As protein: CASSETSGVSTDTQYF.

J is TRBJ2-4 and V is TRBV12-3 or TRBV12-4; 15 bases map to TRBD2. The J segment lost 0 bases and the V segment lost 5 bases, leaving 8 bases of the junction unmatched. This CDR3 spans 19 amino acids. The DNA for the CDR3 is TGTGCCAGCAGTACCCAGGGACTAGCGGGAGGAAAAGCCAAAAACATTCAGTACTTC. This codes for CASSTQGLAGGKAKNIQYF.

In this sample, this clonotype turned up a few times. The rearrangement joins TRBV9 to TRBJ2-7, with 15 bases identical to TRBD2. V shed 4 bases, J shed 2 bases, and the junction held 4 bases outside the gene matches. CDR3 size: 16 residues. In germline, CDR1 is SGDLS, CDR2 YYNGEE. This chain's CDR3 is CASSPGLAGGPYEQYF. CDR3 DNA sequence: TGTGCCAGCAGCCCTGGACTAGCGGGAGGGCCCTACGAGCAGTACTTC.

This rearrangement joins TRBV7-3 to TRBJ2-2, with 10 bases fitting TRBD2. Germline CDR1 reads SGHTA; CDR2 reads FQGTGA. This CDR3 has 15 amino acids. Unmatched junction bases numbered 3, after V lost 4 bases and J lost 4 bases. CDR3 coding DNA: TGTGCCAGCAGCTCTTGGACTAGCGGCACCGGGGAGCTGTTTTTT. Encoded protein: CASSSWTSGTGELFF.

The chain is built from TRBV20-1 and TRBJ2-5; possibly TRBD2 for D (6 bases). The germline CDR1 and CDR2 sequences are DFQATT and SNEGSKA (reference sequence). The V end was cut by 1 base, the J end by 3 bases, with 12 bases between. The CDR3 has 14 residues. As DNA, the CDR3 is TGCAGTGCTAGAGGGGGTTGGGGGGAAGAGACCCAGTACTTC. Residues: CSARGGWGEETQYF.

V gene TRBV6-2 or TRBV6-3 combines with J gene TRBJ1-1, with TRBD1 matching over 8 bases. V shed 4 bases and J 4 bases; nucleotides not matched to a gene: 5. The CDR3 runs to 14 residues. Per the germline V gene, CDR1 is MNHEY and CDR2 is SVGEGT. CDR3 nucleotides: TGTGCCAGCAGTTCCAGGGGGCCGGCCACTGAAGCTTTCTTT. It is translated as CASSSRGPATEAFF.

The rearrangement joins TRBV20-1 to TRBJ2-7; no definite D call. The CDR3 covers 14 residues. Germline CDR1 DFQATT, CDR2 SNEGSKA (reference sequence). Trimming left V 0 bases short and J 9 bases short, with 18 bases between. DNA for the CDR3: TGCAGTGCTAGAGATTTAGGCACCCCTCTGGGGCAGTACTTC. This encodes CSARDLGTPLGQYF.

The chain recombines TRBV3-1 with TRBJ1-4, with D hard to call. The CDR3 sequence is 18 residues long. Germline CDR1 LGHDT, CDR2 YNNKEL (reference sequence). Trimming cost V 1 base and J 0 bases, with 15 bases left between them. The CDR3 DNA sequence: TGTGCCAGCAGCCAAGGGGGATATGGACGGTCAACTAATGAAAAACTGTTTTTT. As protein: CASSQGGYGRSTNEKLFF.

This clonotype was seen many times. The chain employs TRBV12-3 or TRBV12-4 and TRBJ2-1; 10 nucleotides align to TRBD1. V shed 7 bases and J 9 bases; nucleotides not matched to a gene: 9. This CDR3 is built from 14 residues. The CDR3 DNA is TGTGCCAGCATTGCGGGACAGGGGTGGAGTGAGCAGTTCTTC. This encodes CASIAGQGWSEQFF.

This clonotype came up a few times. The chain couples TRBV6-1 to TRBJ2-3, with TRBD2 matching 14 bases. Germline CDR1 reads MNHNS; CDR2 reads SASEGT. The CDR3 is 16 residues long. After removal of 7 bases from V and 5 bases from J, the junction contained 8 bases not matched to a gene. This CDR3 reads CASTTSGGALVDTQYF. The CDR3 DNA sequence: TGTGCCAGCACGACTAGCGGGGGGGCGCTAGTAGATACGCAGTATTTT.

This chain links TRBV29-1 with TRBJ2-5; tentative D call: TRBD2 (7 bases). The V gene's germline CDR1 is SQVTM and CDR2 ANQGSEA. This CDR3 comprises 14 residues. Trimming cost V 4 bases and J 1 base, with 13 bases left between them. CDR3 sequence: CSVGAGAVQETQYF. DNA for the CDR3: TGCAGCGTTGGCGCGGGGGCCGTCCAAGAGACCCAGTACTTC.

This clonotype was seen a handful of times. This sequence joins TRBV5-1 and TRBJ2-3; 9 bases are shared with TRBD2. Germline assignment: CDR1 SGHRS and CDR2 YFSETQ. V dropped 3 bases and J dropped 6; count of bases not matched to a gene: 8. CDR3 length equals 15 residues. CDR3 residues: CASSSGTSMVDTQYF. The CDR3 DNA is TGCGCCAGCAGCTCGGGGACTAGCATGGTGGATACGCAGTATTTT.

This clonotype was counted between two and nine times. The chain carries TRBV6-5 and TRBJ2-1, with 10 bases that match TRBD2. This CDR3 has 19 amino acids. Trimming took 2 bases from V and 1 from J; bases not matched to a gene: 11. Germline V gene sequence: CDR1 MNHEY, CDR2 SVGAGI. The CDR3 sequence: CASSYPRMSTSGSYNEQFF. CDR3 bases: TGTGCCAGCAGTTACCCTCGGATGTCGACTAGCGGGTCCTACAATGAGCAGTTCTTC.

V is TRBV5-1 and J is TRBJ2-3; 10 nucleotides align to TRBD1. This CDR3 is 16 amino acids long. The junction had 5 bases not matched to a gene; V was cut back by 4 bases and J by 0 bases. The V gene's germline CDR1 is SGHRS and CDR2 YFSETQ. The CDR3 is CASSRGTGDSTDTQYF. The CDR3 DNA is TGCGCCAGCAGCCGCGGGACAGGGGATAGCACAGATACGCAGTATTTT. The variable domain in full, completed from reference TRBV5-1 and TRBJ2-3, reads KAGVTQTPRYLIKTRGQQVTLSCSPISGHRSVSWYQQTPGQGLQFLFEYFSETQRNKGNFPGRFSGRQFSNSRSEMNVSTLELGDSALYLCASSRGTGDSTDTQYFGPGTRLTVL.

The chain employs TRBV7-3 and TRBJ2-2, with TRBD2 matching over 12 bases. CDR3 length: 20 amino acids. Germline assignment: CDR1 SGHTA and CDR2 FQGTGA. Trimming took 0 bases from V and 5 from J; bases not matched to a gene: 13. CDR3 DNA: TGTGCCAGCAGCTTAACAACTAGCGGGAGGCCCTCGGCGCAGACCGGGGAGCTGTTTTTT. The encoded protein is CASSLTTSGRPSAQTGELFF.

The sample holds many counts of this clonotype. The rearrangement uses TRBV5-1 and TRBJ2-1; D possibly corresponds to TRBD2 (6 bases). Germline CDR1 is SGHRS and CDR2 is YFSETQ. Trimming shortened V by 0 bases and J by 10 bases, and 8 bases separated the two germline ends. The CDR3 sequence is 12 residues long. The CDR3 sequence: CASSLERGEQFF. CDR3 in DNA: TGCGCCAGCAGCTTGGAACGGGGGGAGCAGTTCTTC.

V usage is TRBV7-6 and J usage is TRBJ2-1; D is ambiguous. Deletions cut 0 bases from V and 0 bases from J, with 6 bases between. Germline V gene lookup returns CDR1 SGHVS and CDR2 FNYEAQ. CDR3 length: 15 amino acids. CDR3 sequence (DNA): TGTGCCAGCAGCTTAGCACATGGCTCCTACAATGAGCAGTTCTTC. The encoded protein is CASSLAHGSYNEQFF.